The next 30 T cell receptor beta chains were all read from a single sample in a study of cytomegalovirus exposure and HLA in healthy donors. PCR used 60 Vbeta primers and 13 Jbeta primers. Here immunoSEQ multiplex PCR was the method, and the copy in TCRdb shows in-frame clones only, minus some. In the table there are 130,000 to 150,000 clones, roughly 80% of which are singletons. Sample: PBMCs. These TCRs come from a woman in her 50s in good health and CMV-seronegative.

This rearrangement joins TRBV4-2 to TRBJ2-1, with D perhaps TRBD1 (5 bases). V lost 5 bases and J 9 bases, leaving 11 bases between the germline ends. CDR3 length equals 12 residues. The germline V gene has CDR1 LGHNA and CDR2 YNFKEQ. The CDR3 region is CASSLGQREQFF. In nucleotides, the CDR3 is TGTGCCAGCAGCTTAGGACAACGTGAGCAGTTCTTC.

CDR3 protein: CASSLSGDLAKNIQYF. CDR3 DNA: TGCGCCAGCAGCTTGTCAGGGGATCTAGCCAAAAACATTCAGTACTTC. V gene TRBV5-1 combines with J gene TRBJ2-4, with D tentatively TRBD1 (6 bases). The CDR3 is 16 residues long. V was shortened by 1 base and J by 0 bases, with 11 bases between the two germline ends. CDR1 is SGHRS and CDR2 is YFSETQ in the germline V gene. The variable domain in full, completed from reference TRBV5-1 and TRBJ2-4, reads KAGVTQTPRYLIKTRGQQVTLSCSPISGHRSVSWYQQTPGQGLQFLFEYFSETQRNKGNFPGRFSGRQFSNSRSEMNVSTLELGDSALYLCASSLSGDLAKNIQYFGAGTRLSVL.

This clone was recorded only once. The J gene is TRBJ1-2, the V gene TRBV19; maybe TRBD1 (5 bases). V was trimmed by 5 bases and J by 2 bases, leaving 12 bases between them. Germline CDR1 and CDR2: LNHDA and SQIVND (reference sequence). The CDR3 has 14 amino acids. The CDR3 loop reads CASSQIRENYGYTF. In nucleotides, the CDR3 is TGTGCCAGTAGTCAAATCAGGGAAAACTATGGCTACACCTTC.

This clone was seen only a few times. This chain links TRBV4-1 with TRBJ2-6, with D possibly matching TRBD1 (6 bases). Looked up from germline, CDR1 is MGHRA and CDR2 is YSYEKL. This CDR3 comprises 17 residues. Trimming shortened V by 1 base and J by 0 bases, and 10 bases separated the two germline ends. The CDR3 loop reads CASSQGQAFSGANVLTF. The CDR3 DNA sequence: TGCGCCAGCAGCCAAGGACAGGCGTTCTCTGGGGCCAACGTCCTGACTTTC.

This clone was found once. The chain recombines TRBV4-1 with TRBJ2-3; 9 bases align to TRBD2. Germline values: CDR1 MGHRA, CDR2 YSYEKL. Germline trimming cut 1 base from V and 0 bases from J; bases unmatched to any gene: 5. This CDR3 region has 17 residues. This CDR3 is CASSQGTSEPSTDTQYF. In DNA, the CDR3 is TGCGCCAGCAGCCAAGGGACTAGCGAGCCGAGCACAGATACGCAGTATTTT.

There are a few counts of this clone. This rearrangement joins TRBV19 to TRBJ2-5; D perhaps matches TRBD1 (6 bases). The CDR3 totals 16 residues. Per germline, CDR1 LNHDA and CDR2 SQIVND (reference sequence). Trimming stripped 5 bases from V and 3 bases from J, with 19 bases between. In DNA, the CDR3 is TGTGCCAGTAGTTCCCCTCCTGACAGGACGAAAGAGACCCAGTACTTC. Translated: CASSSPPDRTKETQYF.

The CDR3 spells CASSLDIAGGQETQYF. The CDR3 region has the DNA TGTGCCAGCAGCTTAGATATAGCGGGGGGCCAAGAGACCCAGTACTTC. This chain uses TRBV13 with TRBJ2-5; 10 positions agree with TRBD2. Germline V gene sequence: CDR1 PRHDT, CDR2 FYEKMQ (reference sequence). The CDR3 length is 16 residues. The junction had 3 bases not matched to a gene; V was cut back by 1 base and J by 1 base. The whole variable domain, filled in from reference TRBV13 and TRBJ2-5, reads AAGVIQSPRHLIKEKRETATLKCYPIPRHDTVYWYQQGPGQDPQFLISFYEKMQSDKGSIPDRFSAQQFSDYHSELNMSSLELGDSALYFCASSLDIAGGQETQYFGPGTRLLVL.

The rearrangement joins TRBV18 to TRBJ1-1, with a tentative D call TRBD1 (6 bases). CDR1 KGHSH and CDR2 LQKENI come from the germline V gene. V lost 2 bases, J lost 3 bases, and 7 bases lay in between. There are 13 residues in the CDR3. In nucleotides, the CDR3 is TGTGCCAGCTCACCAGAGGGGGACACTGAAGCTTTCTTT. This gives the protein CASSPEGDTEAFF.

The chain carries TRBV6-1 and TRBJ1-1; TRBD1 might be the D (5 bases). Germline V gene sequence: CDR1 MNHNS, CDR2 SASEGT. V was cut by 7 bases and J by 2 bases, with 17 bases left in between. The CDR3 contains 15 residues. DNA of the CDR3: TGTGCCAGCACTATCTTTGGGGGGGGAAACACTGAAGCTTTCTTT. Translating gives CASTIFGGGNTEAFF.

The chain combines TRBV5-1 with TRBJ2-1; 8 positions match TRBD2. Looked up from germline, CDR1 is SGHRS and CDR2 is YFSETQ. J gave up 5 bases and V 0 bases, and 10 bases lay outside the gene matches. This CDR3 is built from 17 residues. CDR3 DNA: TGCGCCAGCAGCTTGGGAGACGGGGGGGGGTTCAACAATGAGCAGTTCTTC. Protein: CASSLGDGGGFNNEQFF.

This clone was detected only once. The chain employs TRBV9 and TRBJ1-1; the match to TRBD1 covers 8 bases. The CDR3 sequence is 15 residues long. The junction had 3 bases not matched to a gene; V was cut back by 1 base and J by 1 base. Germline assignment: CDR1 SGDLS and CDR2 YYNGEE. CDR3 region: CASSVSGTGNTEAFF. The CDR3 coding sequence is TGTGCCAGCAGCGTATCCGGGACAGGGAACACTGAAGCTTTCTTT.

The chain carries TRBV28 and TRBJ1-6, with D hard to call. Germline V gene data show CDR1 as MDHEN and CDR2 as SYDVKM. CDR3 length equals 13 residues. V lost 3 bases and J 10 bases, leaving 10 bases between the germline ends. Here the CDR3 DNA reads TGTGCCAGCAGTTTTTATAGCGACTCACCCCTCCACTTT. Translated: CASSFYSDSPLHF.

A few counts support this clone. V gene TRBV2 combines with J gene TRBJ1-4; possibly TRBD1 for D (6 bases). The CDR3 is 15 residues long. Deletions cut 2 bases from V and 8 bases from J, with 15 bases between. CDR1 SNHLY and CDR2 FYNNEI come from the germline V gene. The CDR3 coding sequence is TGTGCCAGCAGTGAACAGAGGCAGGGGAAGGAAAAACTGTTTTTT. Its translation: CASSEQRQGKEKLFF.

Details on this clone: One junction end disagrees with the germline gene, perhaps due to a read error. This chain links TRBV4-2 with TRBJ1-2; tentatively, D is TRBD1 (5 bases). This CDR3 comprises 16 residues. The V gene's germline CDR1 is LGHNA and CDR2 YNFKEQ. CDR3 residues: CASSQDRGSPNYGYPF. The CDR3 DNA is TGTGCCAGCAGCCAAGATAGGGGCAGCCCTAACTATGGCTACCCCTTC.

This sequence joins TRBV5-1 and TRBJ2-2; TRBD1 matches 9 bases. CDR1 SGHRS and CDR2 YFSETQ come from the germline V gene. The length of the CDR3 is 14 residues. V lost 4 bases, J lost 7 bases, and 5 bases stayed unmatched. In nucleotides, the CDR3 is TGCGCCAGCAGCCAGGGACAGGGTGACGGGGAGCTGTTTTTT. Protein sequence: CASSQGQGDGELFF.

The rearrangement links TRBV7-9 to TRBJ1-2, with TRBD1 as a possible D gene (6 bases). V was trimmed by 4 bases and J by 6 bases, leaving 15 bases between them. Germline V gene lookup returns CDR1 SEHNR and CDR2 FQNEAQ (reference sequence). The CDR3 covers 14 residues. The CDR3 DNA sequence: TGTGCCAGCAGCTACGAGGGGGTAGGGAATGGCTACACCTTC. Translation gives CASSYEGVGNGYTF.

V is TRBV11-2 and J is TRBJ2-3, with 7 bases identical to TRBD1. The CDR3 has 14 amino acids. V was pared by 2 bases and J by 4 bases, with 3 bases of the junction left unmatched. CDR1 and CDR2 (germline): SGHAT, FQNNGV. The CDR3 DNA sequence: TGTGCCAGCAGCTTACGGCAGGGGGCAGATACGCAGTATTTT. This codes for CASSLRQGADTQYF.

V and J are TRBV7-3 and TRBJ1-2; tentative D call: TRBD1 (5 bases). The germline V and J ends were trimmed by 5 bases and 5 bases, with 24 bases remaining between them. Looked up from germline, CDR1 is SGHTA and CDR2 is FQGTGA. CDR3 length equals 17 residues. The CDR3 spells CASSPQGLDSSPYGYTF. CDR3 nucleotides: TGTGCCAGCAGCCCCCAAGGCCTCGACAGTTCTCCTTATGGCTACACCTTC.

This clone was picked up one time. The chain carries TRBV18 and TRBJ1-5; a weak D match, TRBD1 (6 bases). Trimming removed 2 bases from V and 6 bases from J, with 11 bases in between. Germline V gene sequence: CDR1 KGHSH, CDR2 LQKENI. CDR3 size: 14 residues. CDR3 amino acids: CASSPSGEFQPQHF. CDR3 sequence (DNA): TGTGCCAGCTCACCATCAGGGGAGTTTCAGCCCCAGCATTTT.

CDR3 protein: CASSPSSYNSPLHF. The DNA of the CDR3 is TGTGCCAGCAGCCCGAGCTCCTATAATTCACCCCTCCACTTT. The chain joins TRBV9 to TRBJ1-6, with unresolved D. From germline, CDR1 is SGDLS and CDR2 YYNGEE. V was shortened by 4 bases and J by 0 bases, with 5 bases between the two germline ends. The CDR3 spans 14 residues.

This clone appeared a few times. The CDR3 region is CATSRDGNSNQPQHF. CDR3 in DNA: TGTGCCACCAGCAGGGACGGGAATAGCAATCAGCCCCAGCATTTT. The chain employs TRBV15 and TRBJ1-5; D not certain. Germline assignment: CDR1 LNHNV and CDR2 YYDKDF (reference sequence). V lost 3 bases, J lost 0 bases, and 9 bases lay in between. This CDR3 region has 15 residues.

The CDR3 loop is CASSLSSGGNEQFF. CDR3 coding DNA: TGCGCCAGCAGCCTGAGTAGCGGGGGGAATGAGCAGTTCTTC. The chain has TRBV4-3 and TRBJ2-1; 10 positions match TRBD2. Germline CDR1 LGHNA, CDR2 YSLEER. CDR3 length equals 14 residues. With V trimmed by 4 bases and J by 7 bases, 4 bases remained unmatched.

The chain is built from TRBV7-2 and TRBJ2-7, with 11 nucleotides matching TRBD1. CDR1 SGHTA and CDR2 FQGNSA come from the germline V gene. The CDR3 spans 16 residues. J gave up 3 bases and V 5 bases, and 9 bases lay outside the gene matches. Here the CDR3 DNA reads TGTGCCAGCAGCAGGACAGGGGGCGCGGGCGGCTACGAGCAGTACTTC. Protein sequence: CASSRTGGAGGYEQYF.

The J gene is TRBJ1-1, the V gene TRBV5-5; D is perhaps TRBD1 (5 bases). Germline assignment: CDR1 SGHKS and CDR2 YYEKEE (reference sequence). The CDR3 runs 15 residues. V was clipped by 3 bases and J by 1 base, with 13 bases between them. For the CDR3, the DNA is TGTGCCAGCAGCTGGGGGGGGGTGGGGAACACTGAAGCTTTCTTT. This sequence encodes CASSWGGVGNTEAFF.

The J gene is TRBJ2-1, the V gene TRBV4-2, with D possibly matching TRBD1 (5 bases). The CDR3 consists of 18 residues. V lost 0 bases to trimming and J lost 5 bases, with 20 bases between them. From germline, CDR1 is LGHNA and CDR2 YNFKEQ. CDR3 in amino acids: CASSQDRSGHSGNNEQFF. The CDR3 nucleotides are TGTGCCAGCAGCCAAGATAGATCCGGACACTCAGGAAACAATGAGCAGTTCTTC.

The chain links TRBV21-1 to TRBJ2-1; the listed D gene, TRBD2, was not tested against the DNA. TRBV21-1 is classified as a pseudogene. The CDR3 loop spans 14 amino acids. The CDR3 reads CASLEGGAHNEQFF. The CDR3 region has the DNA TGTGCCAGTCTAGAGGGGGGGGCCCACAATGAGCAGTTCTTC.

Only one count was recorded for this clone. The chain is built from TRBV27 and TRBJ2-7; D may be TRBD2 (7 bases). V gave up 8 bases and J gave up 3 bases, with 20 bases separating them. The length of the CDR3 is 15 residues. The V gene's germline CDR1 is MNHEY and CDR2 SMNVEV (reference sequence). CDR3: CASSPRGGQHYEQYF. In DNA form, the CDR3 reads TGTGCCAGCTCCCCAAGGGGGGGCCAGCACTACGAGCAGTACTTC.

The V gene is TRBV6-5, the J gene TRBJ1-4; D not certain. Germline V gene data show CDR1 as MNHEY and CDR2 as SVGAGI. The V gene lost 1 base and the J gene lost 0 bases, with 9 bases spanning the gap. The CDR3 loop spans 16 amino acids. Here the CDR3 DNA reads TGTGCCAGCAGTTACTTCAGGCCTTCAACTAATGAAAAACTGTTTTTT. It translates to CASSYFRPSTNEKLFF.

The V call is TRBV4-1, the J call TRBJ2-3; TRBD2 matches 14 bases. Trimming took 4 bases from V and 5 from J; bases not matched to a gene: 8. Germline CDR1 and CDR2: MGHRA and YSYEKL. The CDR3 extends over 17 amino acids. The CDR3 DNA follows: TGCGCCAGCAGCCGGACGACTAGCGGGGGGGCGGGAGATACGCAGTATTTT. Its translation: CASSRTTSGGAGDTQYF.

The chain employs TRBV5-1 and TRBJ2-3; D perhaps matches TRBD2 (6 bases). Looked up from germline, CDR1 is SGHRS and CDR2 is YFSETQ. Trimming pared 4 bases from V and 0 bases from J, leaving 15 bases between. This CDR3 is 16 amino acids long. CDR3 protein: CASSPRTSPSTDTQYF. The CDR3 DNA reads TGCGCCAGCAGCCCTCGAACTAGCCCCAGCACAGATACGCAGTATTTT.